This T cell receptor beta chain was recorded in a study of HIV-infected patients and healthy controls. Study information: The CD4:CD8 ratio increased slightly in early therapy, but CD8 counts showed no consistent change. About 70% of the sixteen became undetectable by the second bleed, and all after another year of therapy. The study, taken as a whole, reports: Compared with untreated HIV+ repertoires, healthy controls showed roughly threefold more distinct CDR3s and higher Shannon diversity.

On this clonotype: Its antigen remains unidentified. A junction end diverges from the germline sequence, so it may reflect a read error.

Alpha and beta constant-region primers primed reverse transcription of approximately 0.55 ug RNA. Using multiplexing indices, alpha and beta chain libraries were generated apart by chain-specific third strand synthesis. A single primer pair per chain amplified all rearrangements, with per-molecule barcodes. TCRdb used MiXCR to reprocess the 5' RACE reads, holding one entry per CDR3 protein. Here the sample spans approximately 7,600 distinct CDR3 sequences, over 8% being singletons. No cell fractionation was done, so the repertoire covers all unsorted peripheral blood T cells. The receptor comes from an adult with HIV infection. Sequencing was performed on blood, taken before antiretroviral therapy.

The CDR3: CASSPRDTEAFF. CDR3 in DNA: TGTGCCAGCAGCCCCCGGGACACCGAAGCTTTCTTT. The chain has TRBV3-1 and TRBJ1-1; the D gene is possibly TRBD1 (6 bases). This CDR3 contains 12 residues. Germline lookup yields CDR1 LGHDT and CDR2 YNNKEL (reference sequence).